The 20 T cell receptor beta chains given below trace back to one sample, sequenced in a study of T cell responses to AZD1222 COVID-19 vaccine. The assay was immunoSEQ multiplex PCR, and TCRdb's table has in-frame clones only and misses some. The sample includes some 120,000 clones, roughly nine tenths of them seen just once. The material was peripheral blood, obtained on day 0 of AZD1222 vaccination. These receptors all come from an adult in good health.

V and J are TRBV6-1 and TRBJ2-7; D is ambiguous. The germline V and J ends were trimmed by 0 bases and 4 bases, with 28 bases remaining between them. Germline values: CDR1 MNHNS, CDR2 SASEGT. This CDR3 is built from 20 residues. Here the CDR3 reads CASSEAKNEPSVLRVYEQYF. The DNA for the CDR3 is TGTGCCAGCAGTGAAGCAAAAAACGAACCGAGCGTCCTACGGGTATACGAGCAGTACTTC.

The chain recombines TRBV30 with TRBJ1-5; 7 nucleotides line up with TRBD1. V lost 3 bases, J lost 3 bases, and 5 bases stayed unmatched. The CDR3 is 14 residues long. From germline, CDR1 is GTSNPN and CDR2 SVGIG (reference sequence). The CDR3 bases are TGTGCCTGGAGGGCACAGGGGTTCAATCAGCCCCAGCATTTT. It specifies CAWRAQGFNQPQHF.

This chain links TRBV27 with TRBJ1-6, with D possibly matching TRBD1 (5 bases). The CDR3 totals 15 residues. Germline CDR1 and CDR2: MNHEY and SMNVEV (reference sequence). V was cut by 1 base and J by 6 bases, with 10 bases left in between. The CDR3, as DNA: TGTGCCAGCAGTTTATACCCCCAGGGTAATTCACCCCTCCACTTT. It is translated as CASSLYPQGNSPLHF.

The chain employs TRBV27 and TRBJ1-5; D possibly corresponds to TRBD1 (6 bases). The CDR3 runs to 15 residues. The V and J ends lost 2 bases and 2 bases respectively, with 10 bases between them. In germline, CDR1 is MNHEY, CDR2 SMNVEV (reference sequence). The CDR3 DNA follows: TGTGCCAGCAGTTTAGGACAGTTAGGCAATCAGCCCCAGCATTTT. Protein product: CASSLGQLGNQPQHF.

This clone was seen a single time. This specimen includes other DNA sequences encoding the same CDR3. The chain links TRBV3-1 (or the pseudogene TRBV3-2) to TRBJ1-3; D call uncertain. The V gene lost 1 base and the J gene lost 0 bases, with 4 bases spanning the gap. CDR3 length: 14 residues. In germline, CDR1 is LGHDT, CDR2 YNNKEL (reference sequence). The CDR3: CASSQGGSGNTIYF. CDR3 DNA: TGTGCCAGCAGCCAAGGCGGCTCTGGAAACACCATATATTTT.

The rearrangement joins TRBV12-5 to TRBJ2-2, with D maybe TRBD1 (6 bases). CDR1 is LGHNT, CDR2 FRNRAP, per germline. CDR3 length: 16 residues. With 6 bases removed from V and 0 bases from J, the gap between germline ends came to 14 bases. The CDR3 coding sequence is TGTGCTAGTGGCCGGGGACAACAAGCGAACACCGGGGAGCTGTTTTTT. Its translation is CASGRGQQANTGELFF.

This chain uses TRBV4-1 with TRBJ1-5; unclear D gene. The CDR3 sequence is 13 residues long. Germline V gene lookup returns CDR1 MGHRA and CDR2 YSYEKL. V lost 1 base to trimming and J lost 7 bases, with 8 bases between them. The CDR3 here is CASSQGWEQPQHF. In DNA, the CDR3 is TGCGCCAGCAGCCAAGGGTGGGAACAGCCCCAGCATTTT.

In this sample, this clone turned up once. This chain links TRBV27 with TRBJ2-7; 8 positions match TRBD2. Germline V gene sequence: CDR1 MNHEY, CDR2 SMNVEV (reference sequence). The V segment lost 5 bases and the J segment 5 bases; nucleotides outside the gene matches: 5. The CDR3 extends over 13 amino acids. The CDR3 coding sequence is TGTGCCAGCAGTAAGACTAGCGTAAACGAGCAGTACTTC. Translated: CASSKTSVNEQYF.

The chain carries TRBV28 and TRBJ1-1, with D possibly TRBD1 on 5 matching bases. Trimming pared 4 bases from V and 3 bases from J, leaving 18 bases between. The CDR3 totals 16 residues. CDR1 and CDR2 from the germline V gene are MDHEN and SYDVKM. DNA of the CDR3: TGTGCCAGCAGTTATCCGCGGGGGTTGGATGACACTGAAGCTTTCTTT. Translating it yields CASSYPRGLDDTEAFF.

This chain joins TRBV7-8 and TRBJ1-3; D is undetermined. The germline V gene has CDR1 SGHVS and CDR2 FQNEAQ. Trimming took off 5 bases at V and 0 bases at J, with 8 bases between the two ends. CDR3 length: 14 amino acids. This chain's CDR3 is CASSPRDSGNTIYF. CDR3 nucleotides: TGTGCCAGCAGCCCACGGGACTCTGGAAACACCATATATTTT.

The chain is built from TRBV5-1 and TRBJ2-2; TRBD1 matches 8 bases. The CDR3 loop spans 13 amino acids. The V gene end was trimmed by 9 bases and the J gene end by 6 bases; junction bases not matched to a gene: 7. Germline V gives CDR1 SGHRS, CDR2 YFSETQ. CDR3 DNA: TGCGCCACCCAGACAGGGGTTGCCGGGGAGCTGTTTTTT. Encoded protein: CATQTGVAGELFF.

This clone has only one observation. Here the CDR3 DNA reads TGTGCCTGGAGTGTACACAGGGGACTCTATGGCTACACCTTC. Its protein is CAWSVHRGLYGYTF. The V and J genes are TRBV30 and TRBJ1-2, with 7 positions matching TRBD1. The length of the CDR3 is 14 residues. V was clipped by 0 bases and J by 4 bases; unmatched bases: 5. CDR1 is GTSNPN and CDR2 is SVGIG in the germline V gene (reference sequence).

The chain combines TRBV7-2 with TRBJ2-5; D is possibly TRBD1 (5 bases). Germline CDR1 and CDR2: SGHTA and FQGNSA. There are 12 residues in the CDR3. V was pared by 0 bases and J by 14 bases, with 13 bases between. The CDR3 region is CASSLAETAQYF. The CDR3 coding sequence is TGTGCCAGCAGCTTAGCGGAGACAGCTCAATACTTC.

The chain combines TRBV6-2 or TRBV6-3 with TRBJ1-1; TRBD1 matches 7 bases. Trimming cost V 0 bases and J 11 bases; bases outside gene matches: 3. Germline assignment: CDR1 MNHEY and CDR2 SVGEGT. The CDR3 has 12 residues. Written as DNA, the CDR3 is TGTGCCAGCAGTTACTCGTTCAGGGGGGCTTTCTTT. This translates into CASSYSFRGAFF.

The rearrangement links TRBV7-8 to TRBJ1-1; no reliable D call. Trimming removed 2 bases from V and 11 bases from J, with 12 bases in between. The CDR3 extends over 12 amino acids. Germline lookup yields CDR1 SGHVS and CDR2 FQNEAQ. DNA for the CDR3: TGTGCCAGCAGCTTACCCACCCTCGGGGCTTTCTTT. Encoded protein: CASSLPTLGAFF.

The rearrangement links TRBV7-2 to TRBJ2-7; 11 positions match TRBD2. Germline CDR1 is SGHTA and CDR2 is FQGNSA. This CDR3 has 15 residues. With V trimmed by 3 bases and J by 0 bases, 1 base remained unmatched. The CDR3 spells CASSFGTSGSYEQYF. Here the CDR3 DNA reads TGTGCCAGCAGCTTCGGGACTAGCGGCTCCTACGAGCAGTACTTC. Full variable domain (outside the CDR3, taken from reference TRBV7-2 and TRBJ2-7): GAGVSQSPSNKVTEKGKDVELRCDPISGHTALYWYRQSLGQGLEFLIYFQGNSAPDKSGLPSDRFSAERTGGSVSTLTIQRTQQEDSAVYLCASSFGTSGSYEQYFGPGTRLTVT.

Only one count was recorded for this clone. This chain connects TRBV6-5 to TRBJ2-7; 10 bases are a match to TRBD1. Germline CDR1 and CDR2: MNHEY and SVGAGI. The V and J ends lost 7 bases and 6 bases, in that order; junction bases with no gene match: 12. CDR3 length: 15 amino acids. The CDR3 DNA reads TGTGCCAGCACCCACCTCCCGGGACAGGGGAGCGAGCAGTACTTC. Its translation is CASTHLPGQGSEQYF.

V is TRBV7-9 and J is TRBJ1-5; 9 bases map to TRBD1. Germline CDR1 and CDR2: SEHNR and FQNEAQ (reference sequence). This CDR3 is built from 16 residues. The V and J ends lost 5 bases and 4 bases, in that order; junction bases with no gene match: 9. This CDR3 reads CASSDRGGLVNQPQHF. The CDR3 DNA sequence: TGTGCCAGCAGCGACAGGGGGGGCCTCGTTAATCAGCCCCAGCATTTT.

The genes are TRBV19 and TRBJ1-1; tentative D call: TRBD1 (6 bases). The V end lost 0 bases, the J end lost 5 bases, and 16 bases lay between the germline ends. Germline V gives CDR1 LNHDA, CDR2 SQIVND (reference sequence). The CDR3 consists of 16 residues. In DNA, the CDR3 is TGTGCCAGTAGTATAGATACAGGGCTAAGGGTTACTGAAGCTTTCTTT. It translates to CASSIDTGLRVTEAFF.

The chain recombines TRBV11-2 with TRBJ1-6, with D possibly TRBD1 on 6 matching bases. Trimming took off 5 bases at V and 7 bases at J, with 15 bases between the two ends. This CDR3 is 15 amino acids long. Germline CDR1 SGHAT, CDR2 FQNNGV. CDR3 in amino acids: CASSLARGANSPLHF. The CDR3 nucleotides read TGTGCCAGCAGCCTCGCCCGGGGGGCGAATTCACCCCTCCACTTT.